These T cell receptor beta chains were read from a single sample in a study of CXCR3-negative and CXCR3-positive naive CD8 T cells. TCRdb re-called the 5' RACE reads, yielding one record per CDR3 amino acid sequence without DNA. There are over 70,000 distinct CDR3 sequences in the sample, with about 1% held by the top ten. The sample was naive CXCR3- CD8+ T cells from blood. The receptors derive from a human donor in good health. Some clones in this sample may be carry-over from other donors' samples. Both conserved end residues are part of each CDR3. The order of the fields is CDR3 length, J gene, clone size, V gene, CDR3 protein. The size of a clone is reported for some rows only, either as once, few or many, or as a class for expanded clones.

cdr3_length: 14
j_call: TRBJ2-7
clone_size: -
v_call: TRBV7-9
cdr3_aa: CASSHGAADYEQYF

cdr3_length: 15
j_call: TRBJ2-7
clone_size: -
v_call: TRBV12-3/TRBV12-4
cdr3_aa: CASSLGLAGAYEQYF

cdr3_length: 16
j_call: TRBJ2-5
clone_size: -
v_call: TRBV6-2/TRBV6-3
cdr3_aa: CASSYVRAGGYETQYF

cdr3_length: 14
j_call: TRBJ1-2
clone_size: -
v_call: TRBV7-3
cdr3_aa: CASSLTEGNYGYTF

cdr3_length: 13
j_call: TRBJ2-1
clone_size: -
v_call: TRBV7-9
cdr3_aa: CASSLAGTNEQFF

cdr3_length: 15
j_call: TRBJ2-1
clone_size: -
v_call: TRBV9
cdr3_aa: CASSVGGSGANEQFF

cdr3_length: 15
j_call: TRBJ1-2
clone_size: -
v_call: TRBV27
cdr3_aa: CASSSQGGWVYGYTF

cdr3_length: 11
j_call: TRBJ1-1
clone_size: -
v_call: TRBV5-1
cdr3_aa: CASSEGVEAFF

cdr3_length: 16
j_call: TRBJ2-1
clone_size: -
v_call: TRBV12-3/TRBV12-4
cdr3_aa: CASSFGQGSSYNEQFF

cdr3_length: 12
j_call: TRBJ2-1
clone_size: -
v_call: TRBV20-1
cdr3_aa: CSTGRRENEQFF

cdr3_length: 14
j_call: TRBJ2-7
clone_size: -
v_call: TRBV6-2/TRBV6-3
cdr3_aa: CASSYAGQGYEQYF

cdr3_length: 15
j_call: TRBJ1-1
clone_size: -
v_call: TRBV12-3/TRBV12-4
cdr3_aa: CASSSRPTFATEAFF

cdr3_length: 15
j_call: TRBJ2-5
clone_size: -
v_call: TRBV12-3/TRBV12-4
cdr3_aa: CASSFSSGGPETQYF

cdr3_length: 14
j_call: TRBJ2-2
clone_size: -
v_call: TRBV29-1
cdr3_aa: CSVEGLANSGELFF

cdr3_length: 15
j_call: TRBJ2-1
clone_size: -
v_call: TRBV7-9
cdr3_aa: CASSLERESSNEQFF

cdr3_length: 15
j_call: TRBJ1-3
clone_size: -
v_call: TRBV28
cdr3_aa: CASSLRGDAGNTIYF

cdr3_length: 14
j_call: TRBJ2-1
clone_size: -
v_call: TRBV20-1
cdr3_aa: CSARAPRNYNEQFF

cdr3_length: 13
j_call: TRBJ2-7
clone_size: -
v_call: TRBV29-1
cdr3_aa: CSVVLAGVHEQYF

cdr3_length: 16
j_call: TRBJ2-7
clone_size: -
v_call: TRBV5-1
cdr3_aa: CASSLARTSGTYEQYF

cdr3_length: 14
j_call: TRBJ2-5
clone_size: medium-sized
v_call: TRBV14
cdr3_aa: CASSQVLFQETQYF

cdr3_length: 17
j_call: TRBJ2-1
clone_size: -
v_call: TRBV7-9
cdr3_aa: CASSSNLAGGPYNEQSF

cdr3_length: 16
j_call: TRBJ1-4
clone_size: -
v_call: TRBV7-9
cdr3_aa: CASSPTGTGTMEKLFF

cdr3_length: 13
j_call: TRBJ2-7
clone_size: -
v_call: TRBV20-1
cdr3_aa: CSARGVTTYEQYF

cdr3_length: 13
j_call: TRBJ2-7
clone_size: -
v_call: TRBV10-3
cdr3_aa: CAISELAAWEQYF

cdr3_length: 14
j_call: TRBJ2-7
clone_size: -
v_call: TRBV28
cdr3_aa: CASRSPDSYYEQYF

cdr3_length: 16
j_call: TRBJ1-4
clone_size: -
v_call: TRBV29-1
cdr3_aa: CSVLGGPGDDPGELFF

cdr3_length: 16
j_call: TRBJ2-5
clone_size: -
v_call: TRBV10-3
cdr3_aa: CAISPNPPSYQETQYF

cdr3_length: 16
j_call: TRBJ1-6
clone_size: -
v_call: TRBV6-5
cdr3_aa: CASSTEGQGHNSPLHF

cdr3_length: 15
j_call: TRBJ2-1
clone_size: -
v_call: TRBV2
cdr3_aa: CASSVEEDSYNEQFF

cdr3_length: 15
j_call: TRBJ1-2
clone_size: -
v_call: TRBV27
cdr3_aa: CASSSTGTSNYGYTF

cdr3_length: 14
j_call: TRBJ1-1
clone_size: -
v_call: TRBV14
cdr3_aa: CASRQLTGGKEAFF

cdr3_length: 13
j_call: TRBJ2-1
clone_size: -
v_call: TRBV29-1
cdr3_aa: CSVERTGEYEQFF

cdr3_length: 14
j_call: TRBJ2-5
clone_size: -
v_call: TRBV10-3
cdr3_aa: CAISEPTMVETQYF

cdr3_length: 13
j_call: TRBJ1-4
clone_size: -
v_call: TRBV12-3/TRBV12-4
cdr3_aa: CASSFRTNEKLFF

cdr3_length: 15
j_call: TRBJ2-5
clone_size: -
v_call: TRBV29-1
cdr3_aa: CSVAITSGALETQYF

cdr3_length: 13
j_call: TRBJ2-7
clone_size: -
v_call: TRBV27
cdr3_aa: CASRGTGWDEQYF

cdr3_length: 13
j_call: TRBJ1-2
clone_size: -
v_call: TRBV6-2/TRBV6-3
cdr3_aa: CASSEGIGYGYTF

cdr3_length: 17
j_call: TRBJ2-1
clone_size: -
v_call: TRBV3-1
cdr3_aa: CASSQVAALPSNNEQFF

cdr3_length: 15
j_call: TRBJ2-1
clone_size: -
v_call: TRBV5-1
cdr3_aa: CASSLERGANNEQFF

cdr3_length: 16
j_call: TRBJ2-7
clone_size: -
v_call: TRBV13
cdr3_aa: CASSSSDRGGSYEQYF

cdr3_length: 16
j_call: TRBJ2-2
clone_size: -
v_call: TRBV9
cdr3_aa: CASSARLAGNTGELFF

cdr3_length: 20
j_call: TRBJ2-2
clone_size: -
v_call: TRBV7-9
cdr3_aa: CASSPRWPAQPPINTGELFF

cdr3_length: 15
j_call: TRBJ1-2
clone_size: medium-sized
v_call: TRBV29-1
cdr3_aa: CSVGTGQGFGYGYTF

cdr3_length: 16
j_call: TRBJ1-5
clone_size: -
v_call: TRBV7-9
cdr3_aa: CASSWGIRGDNQPQHF

cdr3_length: 15
j_call: TRBJ2-2
clone_size: -
v_call: TRBV6-4
cdr3_aa: CASSSGQGAPGELFF

cdr3_length: 16
j_call: TRBJ2-7
clone_size: -
v_call: TRBV14
cdr3_aa: CASSQDVGGLSYEQYF

cdr3_length: 16
j_call: TRBJ1-1
clone_size: -
v_call: TRBV23-1
cdr3_aa: CASSQPRRGPNTEAFF

cdr3_length: 14
j_call: TRBJ2-7
clone_size: -
v_call: TRBV10-3
cdr3_aa: CAISESSLSYEQYF